These 7 T cell receptor beta chains originate from one sample sequenced in a study of Ad26.COV2.S vaccination and SARS-CoV-2 variants. Assay used: immunoSEQ multiplex PCR; TCRdb lists only in-frame clones, some missing. The sample records 400,000 to 450,000 clones, about 90% being singletons. The treatment here: roughly 18 received Ad26.COV2.S at low or high dose, single or two shots; roughly five received placebo; per-sample allocation not given. The samples were gathered on day 63 after the first injection of vaccine or placebo. The sequenced sample was peripheral blood, obtained in a trial of Ad26.COV2.S vaccine versus placebo. These receptors were taken from a person between 18 and 60 years old who received the Ad26.COV2.S COVID-19 vaccine or a placebo.

This clone was seen only once. V and J are TRBV27 and TRBJ2-3; D perhaps matches TRBD1 (5 bases). V lost 3 bases to trimming and J lost 2 bases, with 12 bases between them. The CDR3 covers 15 residues. Looked up from germline, CDR1 is MNHEY and CDR2 is SMNVEV (reference sequence). The CDR3 sequence is CASSLAGRATDTQYF. DNA for the CDR3: TGTGCCAGCAGTTTGGCAGGGCGAGCCACAGATACGCAGTATTTT.

This clone was observed a few times. V usage is TRBV6-2 or TRBV6-3 and J usage is TRBJ2-7; 7 bases line up with TRBD2. This CDR3 is 14 amino acids long. CDR1 MNHEY and CDR2 SVGEGT come from the germline V gene. V dropped 2 bases and J dropped 5; count of bases not matched to a gene: 6. CDR3 in DNA: TGTGCCAGCAGTTACGGCCCGGGGGGACACGAGCAGTACTTC. This codes for CASSYGPGGHEQYF.

CDR3 DNA sequence: TGTGCCAGCAGGGGAGGGACCGGCTCGTTCTTC. Its protein is CASRGGTGSFF. V usage is TRBV2 and J usage is TRBJ2-1; 7 bases are shared with TRBD2. This CDR3 comprises 11 residues. Trimming removed 6 bases from V and 15 bases from J; junction bases left unmatched: 8. The germline V gene encodes CDR1 SNHLY and CDR2 FYNNEI.

The chain carries TRBV7-3 and TRBJ2-7; D perhaps matches TRBD2 (6 bases). CDR3 length: 13 residues. V lost 4 bases and J lost 3, with 10 bases in between. The germline CDR1 and CDR2 sequences are SGHTA and FQGTGA. CDR3 sequence reads: CASSYGSGYEQYF. The CDR3, as DNA: TGTGCCAGCAGCTACGGTAGCGGCTACGAGCAGTACTTC.

This clone has more than one count but fewer than ten. This sequence joins TRBV27 and TRBJ1-6; D not certain. The germline CDR1 and CDR2 sequences are MNHEY and SMNVEV (reference sequence). The CDR3 loop spans 12 amino acids. Trimming cost V 3 bases and J 7 bases, with 4 bases left between them. The CDR3 region is CASSFLNSPLHF. DNA for the CDR3: TGTGCCAGCAGTTTCCTAAATTCACCCCTCCACTTT.

V is TRBV3-1 (or the pseudogene TRBV3-2) and J is TRBJ2-5; D unresolved. Germline V gene sequence: CDR1 LGHDT, CDR2 YNNKEL (reference sequence). The CDR3 covers 13 residues. V was pared by 4 bases and J by 4 bases, with 10 bases between. CDR3 residues: CASSRTRTETQYF. CDR3 nucleotide sequence: TGTGCCAGCAGCCGAACAAGGACAGAGACCCAGTACTTC.

This chain links TRBV7-3 with TRBJ1-5, with TRBD1 as a possible D gene (6 bases). The CDR3 covers 16 residues. The V end lost 3 bases, the J end lost 1 base, and 13 bases lay between the germline ends. Germline loops: CDR1 SGHTA, CDR2 FQGTGA. The CDR3 sequence: CASSFSRGRSNQPQHF. The DNA for the CDR3 is TGTGCCAGCAGCTTCAGCAGGGGTAGGAGCAATCAGCCCCAGCATTTT.